This T cell receptor beta chain comes out of a study of cytomegalovirus exposure and HLA in healthy donors. This CDR3 region has 14 residues. Germline assignment: CDR1 MNHEY and CDR2 SVGAGI. Trimming at V came to 2 bases and at J to 4 bases, leaving 3 bases not matched to a gene. The PCR made use of 60 Vbeta and 13 Jbeta primers. In the authors' workflow: Around 10 million shared chains were among around 80 million unique TCR beta chains counted in a later analysis. Profiled with immunoSEQ multiplex PCR; TCRdb holds only in-frame clones, not every one. V, J and clone size are taken as reported in that table, and D and trimming were inferred from the DNA itself. The listing records 65,000 to 85,000 clones.

This clonotype was obtained from a female donor in good health and CMV-seropositive. The sequencing sample was made of PBMCs. The chain employs TRBV6-5 and TRBJ1-1; 8 bases align to TRBD1. Here the CDR3 reads CASSYGQGITEAFF. The CDR3 coding sequence is TGTGCCAGCAGTTACGGACAGGGTATCACTGAAGCTTTCTTT.